A few counts support the clone carrying this TCR beta chain. Via MiXCR, TCRdb re-called the RT-PCR reads, giving one row per CDR3 protein. This table has 95,000 to 120,000 distinct CDR3 sequences, roughly 35% appearing once. Trimming cost V 5 bases and J 8 bases; bases outside gene matches: 12. This CDR3 contains 15 residues. This entry is derived from a study of patients and donors after allogeneic stem cell transplantation. Input material: blood, either unsorted or a sorted T cell fraction (not recorded which). The rearrangement uses TRBV12-3 or TRBV12-4 and TRBJ2-1; 7 nucleotides agree with TRBD1. The clonotype originates from a human donor who was either an allogeneic HSCT recipient or a stem cell or donor lymphocyte infusion donor (not recorded which). It is not recorded whose cells these are; they may come from a transplant donor. The CDR3 region has the DNA TGTGCCAGCAGTGCCCCGGGACAGCTAATTGATGAGCAGTTCTTC. As protein: CASSAPGQLIDEQFF.